The clone carrying this T cell receptor beta chain was observed many times. The antigen remains unidentified. Per sample, at least 5 micrograms of total RNA were extracted. These data belong to a study of blood T cells in healthy people across ages. The CDR3 loop spans 15 amino acids. The germline V gene encodes CDR1 MNHEY and CDR2 SMNVEV (reference sequence). The ends were cut back, 2 bases at V and 7 bases at J, with 16 bases in the middle. Sample-barcoded 5' priming and a J-beta primer mix drove a second PCR of roughly 7 to 11 cycles. Every cDNA molecule carried a tag from a template-switch adaptor bearing 12 random nucleotides. TCRdb processed the 5' RACE reads anew with MiXCR; each CDR3 protein has one entry. This repertoire shows some 1.4 million distinct CDR3 sequences, approximately 40% found once; its top ten account for 7.9%. Overall study findings and caveats: Naive T cell percentage strongly correlated with TCR beta diversity. Those diversity estimates obtained from one million T cells were thought to be underestimates.

The rearrangement joins TRBV27 to TRBJ2-3; D perhaps matches TRBD2 (6 bases). The TCR was taken from a young woman in good health. Sequencing was done on a sample of blood. As DNA, the CDR3 is TGTGCCAGCAGTTTACGTTCGGAGGGGCCGAATACGCAGTATTTT. Translated: CASSLRSEGPNTQYF.